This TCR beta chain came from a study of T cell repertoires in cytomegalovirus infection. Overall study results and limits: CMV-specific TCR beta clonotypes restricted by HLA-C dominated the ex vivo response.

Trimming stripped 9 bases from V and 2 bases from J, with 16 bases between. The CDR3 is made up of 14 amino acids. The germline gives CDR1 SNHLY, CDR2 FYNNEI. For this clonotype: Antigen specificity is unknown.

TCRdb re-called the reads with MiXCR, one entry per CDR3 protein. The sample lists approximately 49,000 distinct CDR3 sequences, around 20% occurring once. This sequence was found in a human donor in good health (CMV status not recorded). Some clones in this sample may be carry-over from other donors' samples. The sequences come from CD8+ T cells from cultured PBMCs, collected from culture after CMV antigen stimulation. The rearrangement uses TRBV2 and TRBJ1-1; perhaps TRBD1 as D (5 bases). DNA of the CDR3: TGTGCCAGGGTACCGGGACCGAGCAACACTGAAGCTTTCTTT. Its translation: CARVPGPSNTEAFF. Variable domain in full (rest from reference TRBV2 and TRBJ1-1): EPEVTQTPSHQVTQMGQEVILRCVPISNHLYFYWYRQILGQKVEFLVSFYNNEISEKSEIFDDQFSVERPDGSNFTLKIRSTKLEDSAMYFCARVPGPSNTEAFFGQGTRLTVV.